These 21 T cell receptor beta chains came from one sample sequenced in a study of blood T cell repertoires in COVID-19. The assay was immunoSEQ multiplex PCR, and TCRdb's table has in-frame clones only and misses some. The data show roughly 250,000 clones, less than 85% seen once. The material sequenced was peripheral blood. The receptors stem from a woman aged 80 or older with active or convalescent COVID-19.

The chain uses TRBV29-1 and TRBJ1-1; tentatively, D is TRBD1 (5 bases). This CDR3 is built from 11 residues. Germline loops: CDR1 SQVTM, CDR2 ANQGSEA. V shed 7 bases and J shed 2 bases, with 8 bases lying between them. This CDR3 is CSGGTNTEAFF. As DNA, the CDR3 is TGCAGCGGGGGGACTAACACTGAAGCTTTCTTT.

This chain joins TRBV4-1 and TRBJ1-2, with a tentative D call TRBD1 (5 bases). Germline V gives CDR1 MGHRA, CDR2 YSYEKL. Trimming shortened V by 0 bases and J by 8 bases, and 19 bases separated the two germline ends. The CDR3 extends over 16 amino acids. The CDR3 nucleotides are TGCGCCAGCAGCCAAGATACCAACCGTTTGGGGCAGGGCTACACCTTC. It is translated as CASSQDTNRLGQGYTF.

CDR3 DNA: TGTGCCACCAGTGATTTGACTAGCGGGGGCAAGACCCAGTACTTC. Amino acid sequence: CATSDLTSGGKTQYF. The rearrangement links TRBV24-1 to TRBJ2-5, with 11 bases that match TRBD2. With 0 bases clipped from V and 6 bases from J, the junction kept 2 bases outside the gene matches. From germline, CDR1 is KGHDR and CDR2 SFDVKD. The CDR3 has 15 residues.

The chain links TRBV12-3 or TRBV12-4 to TRBJ1-4, with TRBD1 as a possible D gene (5 bases). Trimming removed 6 bases at V and 14 bases at J, with 16 bases between. This CDR3 is 12 amino acids long. The CDR3 spells CASSPQQVPLFF. In DNA, the CDR3 is TGTGCCAGCAGCCCACAACAGGTCCCGCTGTTTTTT.

The chain has TRBV18 and TRBJ1-2; maybe TRBD1 (6 bases). The germline V gene encodes CDR1 KGHSH and CDR2 LQKENI. Trimming removed 0 bases at V and 8 bases at J, with 19 bases between. The CDR3 is 16 residues long. DNA for the CDR3: TGTGCCAGCTCACCACCGGGGGCGCTCGTTTATTCCGGCTACACCTTC. Its protein product is CASSPPGALVYSGYTF.

The genes are TRBV6-4 and TRBJ1-5; a weak D match, TRBD1 (5 bases). This CDR3 contains 17 residues. Germline CDR1 reads MRHNA; CDR2 reads SNTAGT. Between the trimmed V and J ends, which lost 2 bases and 4 bases, there was a span of 18 bases. The CDR3 sequence: CASSDPGGDSHNQPQHF. The CDR3 DNA reads as TGTGCCAGCAGTGACCCTGGCGGTGACAGCCATAATCAGCCCCAGCATTTT.

The V and J genes are TRBV6-6 and TRBJ2-3; TRBD2 matches 15 bases. The CDR3 loop spans 15 amino acids. Germline CDR1 MNHNY, CDR2 SVGAGI (reference sequence). V dropped 6 bases and J dropped 6; count of bases not matched to a gene: 4. CDR3 protein: CASSGLAGGRDTQYF. CDR3 nucleotide sequence: TGTGCCAGCAGCGGACTAGCGGGGGGGCGCGATACGCAGTATTTT.

This clone has a single count. This chain uses TRBV6-5 with TRBJ1-1, with D tentatively TRBD1 (5 bases). Trimming removed 6 bases at V and 8 bases at J, with 13 bases between. The CDR3 sequence is 12 residues long. CDR1 is MNHEY and CDR2 is SVGAGI in the germline V gene. CDR3 nucleotides: TGTGCCAGCAGAAACCCCAGGGAAGAAGCTTTCTTT. It translates to CASRNPREEAFF.

The chain carries TRBV29-1 and TRBJ1-1, with TRBD1 matching 7 bases. Germline V CDR1 and CDR2: SQVTM, ANQGSEA. The V segment lost 6 bases and the J segment 2 bases; nucleotides outside the gene matches: 15. CDR3 length equals 16 residues. CDR3 loop: CSVIQGNLNRNTEAFF. The CDR3 nucleotides are TGCAGCGTGATACAGGGGAACCTGAACCGAAACACTGAAGCTTTCTTT.

The gene calls are TRBV7-2 and TRBJ1-2, with TRBD1 as a possible D gene (5 bases). Trimming cost V 5 bases and J 7 bases, with 11 bases left between them. CDR1 SGHTA and CDR2 FQGNSA come from the germline V gene. The CDR3 contains 12 residues. The CDR3: CASSQDTVGYTF. For the CDR3, the DNA is TGTGCCAGCAGCCAGGACACTGTTGGCTACACCTTC.

The gene calls are TRBV7-2 and TRBJ2-1; a possible D gene is TRBD2 (5 bases). CDR1 is SGHTA and CDR2 is FQGNSA in the germline V gene. This CDR3 is 13 amino acids long. V was cut by 7 bases and J by 1 base, with 8 bases left in between. The CDR3 bases are TGTGCCAGCACCCGACTATCCTACAATGAGCAGTTCTTC. Encoded protein: CASTRLSYNEQFF.

This rearrangement joins TRBV4-1 to TRBJ2-5, with D possibly matching TRBD2 (6 bases). The length of the CDR3 is 16 residues. Trimming removed 2 bases at V and 4 bases at J, with 17 bases between. Germline V gives CDR1 MGHRA, CDR2 YSYEKL. The CDR3 loop reads CASSQLIRGMGETQYF. The CDR3 coding sequence is TGCGCCAGCAGCCAACTTATTCGGGGGATGGGAGAGACCCAGTACTTC.

The chain employs TRBV4-1 and TRBJ1-2, with a weak D call TRBD1 (5 bases). CDR3 size: 14 residues. CDR1 and CDR2 (germline): MGHRA, YSYEKL. V was trimmed by 4 bases and J by 3 bases, leaving 12 bases between them. CDR3 nucleotide sequence: TGCGCCAGCAGCCCTGGGCAGGGTCACTATGGCTACACCTTC. Its translation: CASSPGQGHYGYTF.

The chain combines TRBV19 with TRBJ1-6; 7 nucleotides match TRBD1. V lost 5 bases to trimming and J lost 6 bases; unmatched junction nucleotides: 10. The CDR3 extends over 16 amino acids. The germline gives CDR1 LNHDA, CDR2 SQIVND (reference sequence). CDR3 DNA: TGTGCCAGTAGTGAAGGACAGGCGTTCTTTAATTCACCCCTCCACTTT. It is translated as CASSEGQAFFNSPLHF.

This sequence joins TRBV7-8 and TRBJ1-4; 8 bases agree with TRBD1. The CDR3 consists of 13 residues. CDR1 and CDR2 from the germline V gene are SGHVS and FQNEAQ. J gave up 8 bases and V 5 bases, and 4 bases lay outside the gene matches. As DNA, the CDR3 is TGTGCCAGCAGCCGTGGACAGGGCGAAAAACTGTTTTTT. Its translation: CASSRGQGEKLFF.

The CDR3, as DNA: TGTGCCAGCAGCCCCGGACAGACGAACACCGGGGAGCTGTTTTTT. Protein sequence: CASSPGQTNTGELFF. J is TRBJ2-2 and V is TRBV11-3; maybe TRBD1 (6 bases). The V gene lost 5 bases and the J gene lost 0 bases, with 10 bases spanning the gap. The germline gives CDR1 SGHNT, CDR2 YENEEA. This CDR3 comprises 15 residues.

V gene TRBV12-3 or TRBV12-4 combines with J gene TRBJ1-4; 7 bases map to TRBD1. The CDR3 length is 13 residues. V lost 11 bases and J lost 0; bases outside the gene matches: 3. The CDR3 sequence is CAGGTATNEKLFF. CDR3 DNA: TGTGCCGGTGGGACAGCAACTAATGAAAAACTGTTTTTT.

V is TRBV10-3 and J is TRBJ2-5; 8 nucleotides agree with TRBD2. The CDR3 is 14 residues long. Germline CDR1 ENHRY, CDR2 SYGVKD. J gave up 4 bases and V 6 bases, and 7 bases lay outside the gene matches. The CDR3 here is CAIRNSGGPETQYF. For the CDR3, the DNA is TGTGCCATCAGAAATTCGGGGGGGCCAGAGACCCAGTACTTC.

CDR3 in DNA: TGTGCCAGCAGTTTATTGCAGGGCGCTGAAGCTTTCTTT. The encoded protein is CASSLLQGAEAFF. V gene TRBV27 combines with J gene TRBJ1-1; a possible D gene is TRBD1 (5 bases). V was shortened by 1 base and J by 6 bases, with 9 bases between the two germline ends. The CDR3 has 13 residues. Germline V CDR1 and CDR2: MNHEY, SMNVEV (reference sequence).

This sequence joins TRBV5-4 and TRBJ1-1, with TRBD1 as a possible D gene (5 bases). V shed 4 bases and J shed 5 bases, with 15 bases lying between them. This CDR3 is built from 14 residues. The V gene's germline CDR1 is SGHNT and CDR2 YYREEE (reference sequence). The chain's CDR3 is CASSPWEGRTEAFF. The CDR3 DNA is TGTGCCAGCAGCCCATGGGAGGGGCGGACTGAAGCTTTCTTT.

V is TRBV27 and J is TRBJ2-1; 11 bases map to TRBD2. The length of the CDR3 is 17 residues. The J segment lost 6 bases and the V segment lost 4 bases, leaving 11 bases of the junction unmatched. The germline gives CDR1 MNHEY, CDR2 SMNVEV (reference sequence). The CDR3 reads CASSWASGRIGSNEQFF. CDR3 nucleotide sequence: TGTGCCAGCAGTTGGGCTAGCGGGAGGATAGGTTCCAATGAGCAGTTCTTC.